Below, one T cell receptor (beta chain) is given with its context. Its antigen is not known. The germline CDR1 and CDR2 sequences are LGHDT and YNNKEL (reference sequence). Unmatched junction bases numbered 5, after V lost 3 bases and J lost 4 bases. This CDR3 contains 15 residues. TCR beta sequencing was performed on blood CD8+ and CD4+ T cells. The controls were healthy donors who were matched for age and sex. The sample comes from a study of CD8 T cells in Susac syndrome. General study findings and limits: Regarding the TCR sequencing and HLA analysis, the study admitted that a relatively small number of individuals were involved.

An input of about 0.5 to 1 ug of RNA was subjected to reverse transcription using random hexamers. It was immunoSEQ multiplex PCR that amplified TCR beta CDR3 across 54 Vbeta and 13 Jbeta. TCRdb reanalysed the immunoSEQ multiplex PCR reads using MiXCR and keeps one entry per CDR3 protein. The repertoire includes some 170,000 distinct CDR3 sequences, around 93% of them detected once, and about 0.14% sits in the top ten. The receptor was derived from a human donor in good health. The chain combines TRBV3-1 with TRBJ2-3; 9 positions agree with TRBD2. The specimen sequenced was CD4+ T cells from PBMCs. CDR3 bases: TGTGCCAGCAGCCAGCGACTAGCGGTTCCAGATACGCAGTATTTT. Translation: CASSQRLAVPDTQYF.